This T cell receptor beta chain appears in the sequencing data of a study of blood T cell repertoires in COVID-19. The germline V gene encodes CDR1 SEHNR and CDR2 FQNEAQ (reference sequence). The CDR3 extends over 19 amino acids. V was trimmed by 5 bases and J by 0 bases, leaving 26 bases between them. Patients from Seattle were sampled longitudinally, starting during active infection. In the authors' methods: Nucleated cell counts were estimated from reference gene primer amplification. The repertoire was sequenced with immunoSEQ multiplex PCR; TCRdb's copy has only in-frame clones and lacks some. The V and J calls and clone size are taken from that table; D and trimming were inferred from the DNA. The repertoire holds approximately 110,000 clones, with roughly 92% as singletons.

This chain joins TRBV7-9 and TRBJ2-7; possibly TRBD2 for D (9 bases). The sequence was obtained from a man aged 45-60 years with COVID-19, enrolled during active disease. Sequencing was carried out using peripheral blood. The DNA of the CDR3 is TGTGCCAGCAGCGGAAGGACAGGGTGGTTAGCGGGAGACTCCTACGAGCAGTACTTC. Amino acid sequence: CASSGRTGWLAGDSYEQYF.